This record covers a single T cell receptor (beta chain). Antigen specificity is unknown. A read error may produce the germline difference seen at one junction end. The read terminates 3 residues before the CDR3 end, so the remaining end is supplied by the germline J gene. This sample was included in a study of T cells in women clearing cervical HPV infection. HPV was found by MY09/MY11 PCR and dot-blot genotyping. Notes on the study in general: Unknown T-cell numbers per sample may underlie the richness differences.

Germline loops: CDR1 LGHNA, CDR2 YNFKEQ. The CDR3 runs 15 residues. TCRdb's copy holds only in-frame clones and misses some; the assay was immunoSEQ multiplex PCR. This repertoire includes 20,000 to 25,000 clones. This TCR was sampled from a woman aged 18 to 75 with a cervical HPV16 infection that either progressed to CIN3+ or cleared (not recorded which). The chain is built from TRBV4-2 and TRBJ1-4; D is possibly TRBD1 (5 bases). The material sequenced was blood buffy coat. CDR3 bases read: TGCGCCAGCAGCCGACGTGGGGGGTCGGGTGAAAAA. This codes for CASSRRGGSGEK. The CDR3 in its entirety is CASSRRGGSGEKLFF.